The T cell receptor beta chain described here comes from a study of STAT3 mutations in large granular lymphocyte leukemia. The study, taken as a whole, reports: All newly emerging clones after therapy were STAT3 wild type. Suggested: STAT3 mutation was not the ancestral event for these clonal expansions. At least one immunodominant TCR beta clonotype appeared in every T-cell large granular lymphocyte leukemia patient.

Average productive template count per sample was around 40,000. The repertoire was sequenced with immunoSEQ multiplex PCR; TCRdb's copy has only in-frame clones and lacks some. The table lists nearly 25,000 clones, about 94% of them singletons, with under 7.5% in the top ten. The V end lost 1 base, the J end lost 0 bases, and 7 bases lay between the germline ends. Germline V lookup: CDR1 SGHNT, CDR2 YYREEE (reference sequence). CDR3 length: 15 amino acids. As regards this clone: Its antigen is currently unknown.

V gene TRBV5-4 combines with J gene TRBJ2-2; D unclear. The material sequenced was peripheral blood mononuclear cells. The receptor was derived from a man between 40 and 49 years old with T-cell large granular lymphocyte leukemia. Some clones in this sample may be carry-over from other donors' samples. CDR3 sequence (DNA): TGTGCCAGCAGCTTGACCCAGGCGAACACCGGGGAGCTGTTTTTT. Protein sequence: CASSLTQANTGELFF.